The 6 T cell receptor beta chains listed next were all sequenced from one sample in a study of human T cells and chemical hapten exposure. MiXCR was run by TCRdb on the RACE reads, yielding one entry per CDR3 protein. The data contain 70,000 to 90,000 distinct CDR3 sequences, 11% of them singletons. Time point given: patch test 3, about 24 weeks after DPC sensitization. The treatment denotes: therapeutic diphenylcyclopropenone sensitization with weekly scalp DPC. The sample consisted of whole blood, taken in connection with sensitization to the hapten diphenylcyclopropenone (DPC). The receptors were sampled from a woman between 50 and 59 years old with alopecia areata. Some clones in this sample may be carry-over from other donors' samples.

The chain uses TRBV6-5 and TRBJ1-2; D uncertain. Looked up from germline, CDR1 is MNHEY and CDR2 is SVGAGI. CDR3 length: 17 residues. V lost 0 bases and J lost 2, with 16 bases in between. The CDR3: CASSYSVWRTQNYGYTF. In DNA, the CDR3 is TGTGCCAGCAGTTACTCGGTGTGGCGCACGCAAAACTATGGCTACACCTTC.

This clonotype was found many times. The V gene is TRBV12-3 or TRBV12-4, the J gene TRBJ2-7; TRBD2 agrees at 7 bases. The CDR3 totals 15 residues. The V gene end was trimmed by 4 bases and the J gene end by 3 bases; junction bases not matched to a gene: 9. In DNA form, the CDR3 reads TGTGCCAGCAGTTCTTGGACTAGTAAGAACTACGAGCAGTACTTC. Translation: CASSSWTSKNYEQYF.

The chain has TRBV30 and TRBJ2-1; D not resolved. CDR3 length: 13 amino acids. V lost 5 bases, J lost 0 bases, and 8 bases lay in between. The germline CDR1 and CDR2 sequences are GTSNPN and SVGIG (reference sequence). The CDR3 region is CAWSRSSYNEQFF. CDR3 DNA sequence: TGTGCCTGGTCTAGGAGCTCCTACAATGAGCAGTTCTTC.

This clonotype was seen a few times. This chain uses TRBV9 with TRBJ2-5; D is unresolved. The V end lost 1 base, the J end lost 3 bases, and 7 bases lay between the germline ends. Germline-derived CDR1 and CDR2 are SGDLS and YYNGEE. The length of the CDR3 is 13 residues. CDR3 nucleotide sequence: TGTGCCAGCAGCGTAACAGAAGAAGAGACCCAGTACTTC. Encoded protein: CASSVTEEETQYF.

This clonotype was counted a few times. The chain employs TRBV19 and TRBJ2-2; 9 bases are shared with TRBD2. The CDR3 has 15 residues. CDR1 LNHDA and CDR2 SQIVND come from the germline V gene (reference sequence). V shed 7 bases and J 1 base; nucleotides not matched to a gene: 4. The DNA of the CDR3 is TGTGCCAGTACTCAACTAGCGGGGAACACCGGGGAGCTGTTTTTT. Protein: CASTQLAGNTGELFF.

A few counts support this clonotype. The rearrangement links TRBV11-2 to TRBJ2-1; no definite D call. The CDR3 contains 11 residues. The germline CDR1 and CDR2 sequences are SGHAT and FQNNGV. The V gene lost 5 bases and the J gene lost 10 bases, with 9 bases spanning the gap. The CDR3, as DNA: TGTGCCAGCAGCCCCATGCGGGAGCAGTTCTTC. As protein: CASSPMREQFF.